These T cell receptor beta chains were read from a single sample in a study of PD-L1 blockade in urothelial cancer. Method: immunoSEQ multiplex PCR; TCRdb's copy keeps in-frame clones and lacks some. The sample includes around 50,000 clones, around 82% of them seen just once. Material: PBMCs, obtained around atezolizumab (anti-PD-L1) treatment. Receptors originate from a man aged 45 to 65 with urothelial cancer. The CDR3 runs from the conserved cysteine through the conserved F or W. D genes are given only for firm matches. Not all rows give a size; the values are once, few, many and, for expanded clones, a class.

v_call: TRBV11-3; j_call: TRBJ2-3; clone_size: once; d_call: TRBD2; cdr3_aa: CASSLVDSGTDTQYF
v_call: TRBV19; j_call: TRBJ2-1; clone_size: -; d_call: TRBD2; cdr3_aa: CASGWGGPPFYNEQFF
v_call: TRBV19; j_call: TRBJ1-5; clone_size: -; d_call: -; cdr3_aa: CASSRQAARYSNQPQHF
v_call: TRBV6-6; j_call: TRBJ1-1; clone_size: -; d_call: -; cdr3_aa: CASSYPVGEGSTEAFF
v_call: TRBV2; j_call: TRBJ2-7; clone_size: -; d_call: TRBD1; cdr3_aa: CASSTPMGQQGEQYF
v_call: TRBV7-9; j_call: TRBJ2-1; clone_size: -; d_call: TRBD2; cdr3_aa: CASSMTSGRGGEQFF
v_call: TRBV2; j_call: TRBJ1-4; clone_size: -; d_call: -; cdr3_aa: CASLRTDQWDDKLFF
v_call: TRBV14; j_call: TRBJ1-6; clone_size: -; d_call: TRBD1; cdr3_aa: CASSQGQGNSPLHF
v_call: TRBV19; j_call: TRBJ2-7; clone_size: -; d_call: -; cdr3_aa: CASSIIQGEQYF
v_call: TRBV5-1; j_call: TRBJ2-2; clone_size: -; d_call: TRBD1; cdr3_aa: CASSPRQGTSGELFF
v_call: TRBV7-9; j_call: TRBJ1-3; clone_size: once; d_call: -; cdr3_aa: CASSPLRGENTIYF
v_call: TRBV6-5; j_call: TRBJ1-3; clone_size: -; d_call: TRBD1; cdr3_aa: CASSFYRGKPGNTIYF
v_call: TRBV6-5; j_call: TRBJ2-7; clone_size: -; d_call: -; cdr3_aa: CASHRGASYEQYF
v_call: TRBV18; j_call: TRBJ2-4; clone_size: -; d_call: -; cdr3_aa: CASSPLGVGPKNIQYF